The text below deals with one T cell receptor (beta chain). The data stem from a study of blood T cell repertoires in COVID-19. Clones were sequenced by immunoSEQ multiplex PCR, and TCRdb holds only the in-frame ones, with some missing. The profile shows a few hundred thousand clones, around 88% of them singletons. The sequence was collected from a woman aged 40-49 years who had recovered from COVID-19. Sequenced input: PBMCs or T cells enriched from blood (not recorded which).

Here the CDR3 reads CASSRTSGSYEQFF. The CDR3 DNA sequence: TGTGCCAGCAGCCGCACTAGCGGGAGTTACGAGCAGTTCTTC. The J gene is TRBJ2-7, the V gene TRBV11-3; 11 bases map to TRBD2. TRBJ2-1 matches the DNA end more closely, so the J call is doubtful. Germline V lookup: CDR1 SGHNT, CDR2 YENEEA. The CDR3 has 14 residues.